The present T cell receptor beta chain was sequenced within a study of sequential checkpoint blockade in melanoma (dated by TCRdb to between 2018 and 2021). Study-wide context: Patients were randomized 1:1 to first-line nivolumab followed by ipilimumab (arm A) or ipilimumab followed by nivolumab (arm B). For approximately 20 patients, matched tumor biopsies were obtained before treatment and at week 13, following single-agent nivolumab (arm A) or ipilimumab (arm B). TCRbeta immunosequencing was performed on DNA from 75 to 95 pretreatment melanoma tumor samples. Maintenance nivolumab was given following each of the two trial sequences. The same lesion was the source of 65% to 90% of the matched pre- and post-treatment tumor biopsy pairs.

The immunoSEQ Assay was used to immunosequence TCRbeta CDR3 regions from genomic DNA. Prior to high-throughput sequencing, genomic DNA was amplified by bias-controlled multiplex PCR. On the authors' methods: To quantify the absolute abundance of each unique TCRbeta CDR3 region, the sequences were collapsed and filtered. Clonality, defined as 1 minus Pielou's evenness, was calculated using only productive rearrangements. Tumor T-cell fraction was calculated by normalizing TCRbeta template counts to usable DNA, which was estimated from several housekeeping genes. A previously published method was used to identify clones whose frequencies were significantly greater in on-treatment samples than in baseline samples. TCRdb provides this immuneACCESS table in a form limited to in-frame rearrangements. Some clones are lacking; in checked studies, under half of them reflect an unresolved V gene, and why the rest are absent is not known. V and J calls and clone size are those listed in that table; D and trimming were worked out from the DNA. Recorded for this sample are a few thousand clones; less than 30% of them occurred a single time. The ten largest clones take up around 20% of the sample.

Results and caveats for the whole study, not just this receptor: Patients with increases in tumor T-cell fraction and clonality by week 13 were approximately 30 times more likely to achieve clinical benefit. Larger, independent patient cohorts are needed to validate the response-prediction model that combines TCR metrics and mutation burden. Tumor T-cell fraction and clonality were found to correlate with PD-L1 staining and CD8+ T-cell counts but not with mutational load. In the nivolumab-first arm (arm A), an association was found between pretreatment tumor TIL clonality and response (P = .04). Within-arm analyses of tumor T-cell fraction were constrained by small sample sizes and reduced statistical power.

The sample's treatment or condition label, decoded: randomized to nivolumab then ipilimumab (arm A) or the reverse (arm B). None of the patients in the trial had previously been given DNA-damaging chemotherapy. CheckMate 064, a randomized, open-label phase II trial of sequential checkpoint blockade, was the source of the samples, all of which came from patients with melanoma. Genomic DNA from formalin-fixed paraffin-embedded (FFPE) tissue samples served as the input for tumor TCR sequencing. V is reduced by 6 bases and J by 2 bases, leaving a spacing of 10 bases between them. From the cysteine up to the phenylalanine, the CDR3 has a length of 13 residues. This entry keeps only the CDR3 DNA: 39 bases, framed from base 1. This clone was seen a few times. The target of this receptor is not known. No base quality values were provided; no much bigger clone lies one nucleotide off.

The receptor was isolated from a human donor with melanoma. The sample here was tumor tissue (inferred from file names), taken from a patient given nivolumab and ipilimumab in sequence. This chain joins TRBV23-1 to TRBJ2-5, with no confident D gene call. TRBV23-1 belongs to the ORF category, with a function that is uncertain. The CDR3 region reads CASSQAGQETQYF. The nucleotide sequence reads TGCGCCAGCAGCCAAGCTGGGCAAGAGACCCAGTACTTC.